This T cell receptor beta chain was sequenced for a study of beta chain features in type 1 diabetes. For the study at large: There were 107,917,701 sorted cells examined across all samples. Study-wide results and limits: Insertions at VDJ junctions were less frequent in type 1 diabetes patients. These patients also deleted more nucleotides at the same junctions.

This clone was seen only a few times. Its cognate antigen is unknown. Other DNA sequences in this sample translate to the same CDR3. The CDR3 runs to 12 residues. V lost 4 bases, J lost 1 base, and 5 bases lay in between. Germline V CDR1 and CDR2: SEHNR, FQNEAQ (reference sequence). Expressed TCRB transcripts were sequenced, since all the RNA that had been isolated was reverse transcribed. Reads from naive, central memory and regulatory T cell samples averaged approximately 3.4 million. TCRdb's table, derived via immunoSEQ multiplex PCR, lists solely in-frame clones and lacks some. Among 850,000 to 900,000 clones listed, 17% were seen once.

The V and J genes are TRBV7-9 and TRBJ2-7; D is unresolved. The TCR originated in a woman younger than 30 in good health. The sample was naive CD4+ T cells from blood. DNA of the CDR3: TGTGCCAGCAGCTCTTTATCCTACGAGCAGTACTTC. It is translated as CASSSLSYEQYF.